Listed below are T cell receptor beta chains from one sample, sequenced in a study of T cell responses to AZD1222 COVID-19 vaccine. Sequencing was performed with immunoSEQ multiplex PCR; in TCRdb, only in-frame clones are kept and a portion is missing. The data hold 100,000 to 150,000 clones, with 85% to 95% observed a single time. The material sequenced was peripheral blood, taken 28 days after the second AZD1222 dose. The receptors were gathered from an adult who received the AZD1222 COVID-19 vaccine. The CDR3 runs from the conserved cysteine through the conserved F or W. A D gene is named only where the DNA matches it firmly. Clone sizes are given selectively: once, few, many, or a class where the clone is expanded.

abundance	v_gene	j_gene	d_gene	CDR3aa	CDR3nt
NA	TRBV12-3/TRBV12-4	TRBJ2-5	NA	CASTFTRETQYF	TGTGCCAGCACCTTTACTAGGGAGACCCAGTACTTC
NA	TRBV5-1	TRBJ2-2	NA	CASSLPNRDPGELFF	TGCGCCAGCAGCTTGCCGAACAGGGACCCCGGGGAGCTGTTTTTT
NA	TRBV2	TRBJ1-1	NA	CASKNGRDTEAFF	TGTGCCAGCAAGAATGGTAGGGACACTGAAGCTTTCTTT
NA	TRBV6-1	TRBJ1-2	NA	CASSEWARQGYTF	TGTGCCAGCAGTGAATGGGCCCGCCAGGGCTACACCTTC
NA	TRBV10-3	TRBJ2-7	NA	CAIGAATIENYEQYF	TGTGCCATCGGGGCAGCAACAATAGAGAACTACGAGCAGTACTTC
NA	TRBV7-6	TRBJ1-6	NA	CASSLYGRDDSPLHF	TGTGCCAGCAGCTTATATGGACGGGACGATTCACCCCTCCACTTT
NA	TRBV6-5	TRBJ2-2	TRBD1	CASNRDRATGELFF	TGTGCCAGCAACCGGGACAGGGCCACCGGGGAGCTGTTTTTT
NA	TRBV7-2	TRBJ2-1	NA	CASSSQGLIRANEQFF	TGTGCCAGCAGCTCCCAGGGCCTCATTCGGGCCAATGAGCAGTTCTTC
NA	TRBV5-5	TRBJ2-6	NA	CASSLEAGANVLTF	TGTGCCAGCAGCTTGGAGGCCGGGGCCAACGTCCTGACTTTC
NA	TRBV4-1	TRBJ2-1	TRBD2	CASSHENAGGLNEQFF	TGCGCCAGCAGCCACGAAAACGCGGGGGGGTTGAATGAGCAGTTCTTC
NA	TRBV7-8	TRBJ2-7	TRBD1	CASRAKIGQGAYEQYF	TGTGCCAGCAGAGCGAAAATAGGACAGGGGGCCTACGAGCAGTACTTC
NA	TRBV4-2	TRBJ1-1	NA	CASSRGRTGANTEAFF	TGTGCCAGCAGCAGGGGCAGGACCGGAGCGAACACTGAAGCTTTCTTT
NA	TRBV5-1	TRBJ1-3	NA	CAIRIGNTIYF	TGCGCCATCAGGATCGGAAACACCATATATTTT
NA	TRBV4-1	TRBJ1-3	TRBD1	CASSLQGGSGNTIYF	TGCGCCAGCAGCCTACAGGGGGGCTCTGGAAACACCATATATTTT
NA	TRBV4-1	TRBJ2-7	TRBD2	CASSQITSAYEQYF	TGCGCCAGCAGCCAAATTACTAGCGCCTACGAGCAGTACTTC
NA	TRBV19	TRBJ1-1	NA	CASSIRGHTEAFF	TGTGCCAGTAGTATACGAGGGCACACTGAAGCTTTCTTT
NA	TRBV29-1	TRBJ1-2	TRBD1	CSVAGQGTEGYTF	TGCAGCGTTGCCGGACAGGGGACTGAAGGCTACACCTTC
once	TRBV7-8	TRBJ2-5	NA	CASSLVAAEQETQYF	TGTGCCAGCAGCTTAGTGGCGGCAGAACAAGAGACCCAGTACTTC
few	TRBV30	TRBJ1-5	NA	CAWSVLFEGRGNQPQHF	TGTGCCTGGAGTGTACTATTTGAGGGGAGGGGCAATCAGCCCCAGCATTTT
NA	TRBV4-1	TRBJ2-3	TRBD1	CASSLKDRRTDTQYF	TGCGCCAGCAGCCTAAAGGACAGGCGCACAGATACGCAGTATTTT
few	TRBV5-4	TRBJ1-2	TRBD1	CASSLRTGAVFFYTF	TGTGCCAGCAGCCTACGGACAGGGGCCGTCTTTTTCTACACCTTC
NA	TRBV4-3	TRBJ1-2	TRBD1	CASSQDRQGGIGYTF	TGCGCCAGCAGCCAAGATCGACAGGGTGGCATTGGCTACACCTTC
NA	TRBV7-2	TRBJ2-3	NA	CASSPGDGTQYF	TGTGCCAGCAGCCCCGGGGACGGGACGCAGTATTTT
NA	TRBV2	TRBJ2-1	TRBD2	CASTLTSGRANEQFF	TGTGCCAGCACCCTGACTAGCGGGAGGGCAAATGAGCAGTTCTTC
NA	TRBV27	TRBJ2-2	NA	CASSLLGPNAGELFF	TGTGCCAGCAGTTTATTAGGGCCTAATGCCGGGGAGCTGTTTTTT
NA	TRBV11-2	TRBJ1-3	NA	CASSLGGSHGNTIYF	TGTGCCAGCAGCTTAGGAGGGTCCCACGGAAACACCATATATTTT
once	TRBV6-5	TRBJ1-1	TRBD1	CASSPGQDEAFF	TGTGCCAGCAGTCCCGGACAGGATGAAGCTTTCTTT
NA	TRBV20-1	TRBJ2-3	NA	CSASTGSGGDTQYF	TGCAGTGCTAGTACCGGTAGCGGTGGAGATACGCAGTATTTT
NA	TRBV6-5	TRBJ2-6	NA	CASRQGTGANVLTF	TGTGCCAGCAGACAGGGTACCGGGGCCAACGTCCTGACTTTC
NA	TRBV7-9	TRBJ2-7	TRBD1	CASSLVGQGAGEQYF	TGTGCCAGCAGCTTAGTCGGACAGGGGGCGGGTGAGCAGTACTTC
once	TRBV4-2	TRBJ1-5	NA	CASSQERMQPQHF	TGTGCCAGCAGCCAAGAGAGGATGCAGCCCCAGCATTTT
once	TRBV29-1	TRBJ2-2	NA	CSVERQGGSGELFF	TGCAGCGTTGAAAGGCAGGGTGGTTCCGGGGAGCTGTTTTTT
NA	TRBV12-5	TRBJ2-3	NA	CASGLVDTQYF	TGTGCTAGTGGTTTGGTTGATACGCAGTATTTT
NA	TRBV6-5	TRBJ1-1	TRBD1	CASSYHRGWTEAFF	TGTGCCAGCAGTTACCACAGGGGATGGACTGAAGCTTTCTTT
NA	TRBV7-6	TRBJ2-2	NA	CASSKGRFFTGELFF	TGTGCCAGCAGCAAGGGCAGGTTTTTCACCGGGGAGCTGTTTTTT
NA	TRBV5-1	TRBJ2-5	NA	CASSLGHSEETQYF	TGCGCCAGCAGCTTGGGACACTCTGAAGAGACCCAGTACTTC
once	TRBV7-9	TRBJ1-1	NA	CASGPGVTEAFF	TGTGCCAGCGGCCCCGGAGTCACTGAAGCTTTCTTT
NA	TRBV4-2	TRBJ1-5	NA	CASSQARDQYSNQPQHF	TGTGCCAGCAGCCAAGCTAGGGATCAATATAGCAATCAGCCCCAGCATTTT
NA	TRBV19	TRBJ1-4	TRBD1	CASSIQTGRSEKLFF	TGTGCCAGTAGTATTCAGACAGGGAGATCGGAAAAACTGTTTTTT
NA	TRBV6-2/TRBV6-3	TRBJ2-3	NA	CASSPLPGPGTDTQYF	TGTGCCAGCAGCCCTTTACCGGGACCTGGAACAGATACGCAGTATTTT
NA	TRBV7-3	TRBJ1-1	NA	CASSLFPGNTEAFF	TGTGCCAGCAGCTTATTCCCGGGGAACACTGAAGCTTTCTTT
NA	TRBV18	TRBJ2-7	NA	CASSPVTLSYEQYF	TGTGCCAGCTCACCAGTCACCCTCTCCTACGAGCAGTACTTC
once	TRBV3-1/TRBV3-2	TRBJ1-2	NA	CASSQVPPGGGYGYTF	TGTGCCAGCAGCCAAGTCCCTCCGGGGGGGGGATATGGCTACACCTTC
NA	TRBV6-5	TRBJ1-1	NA	CASKRGAGRTEAFF	TGTGCCAGCAAAAGGGGGGCAGGACGGACTGAAGCTTTCTTT
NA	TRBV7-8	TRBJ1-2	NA	CASSLDPLYGYTF	TGTGCCAGCAGCTTAGACCCTTTGTACGGCTACACCTTC